This TCR beta chain comes out of a study of blood T cell repertoires in COVID-19. Comments on this clone: Other DNA sequences from this sample encode an identical CDR3 as well.

Per the original data handling: Amplification of reference gene primers provided the estimated nucleated cell counts. The repertoire was sequenced with immunoSEQ multiplex PCR; TCRdb's copy has only in-frame clones and lacks some. V and J calls and clone size are as listed in that table; D and trimming were resolved from the DNA. The sample consists of 100,000 to 140,000 clones, approximately 89% of them appearing once. Sequenced sample: peripheral blood. The sequence was obtained from a man in his fifties with active or convalescent COVID-19.

As DNA, the CDR3 is TGTGCCAGCAGGACAGGGGGATATGGCTACACCTTC. It is translated as CASRTGGYGYTF. The chain couples TRBV28 to TRBJ1-2; 9 bases agree with TRBD1. CDR1 and CDR2 from the germline V gene are MDHEN and SYDVKM. The CDR3 runs to 12 residues. The V segment lost 6 bases and the J segment 5 bases; nucleotides outside the gene matches: 1.